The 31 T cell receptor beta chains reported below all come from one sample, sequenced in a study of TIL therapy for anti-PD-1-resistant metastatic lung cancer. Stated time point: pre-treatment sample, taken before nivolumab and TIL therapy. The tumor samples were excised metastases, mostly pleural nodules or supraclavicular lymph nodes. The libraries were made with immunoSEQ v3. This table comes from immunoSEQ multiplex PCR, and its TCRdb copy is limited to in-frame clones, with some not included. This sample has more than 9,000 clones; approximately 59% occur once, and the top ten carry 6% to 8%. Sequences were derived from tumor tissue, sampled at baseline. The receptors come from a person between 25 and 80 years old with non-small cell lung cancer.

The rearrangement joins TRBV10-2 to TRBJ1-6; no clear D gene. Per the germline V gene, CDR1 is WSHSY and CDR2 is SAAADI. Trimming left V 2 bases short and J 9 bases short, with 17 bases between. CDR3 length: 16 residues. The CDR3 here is CASSEQAGLRGSPLHF. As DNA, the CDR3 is TGCGCCAGCAGTGAGCAGGCGGGCCTTCGAGGTTCACCCCTCCACTTT.

The DNA for the CDR3 is TGTGCCACCAGTGACGGGGCCTGGGGGACTGAAGCTTTCTTT. This codes for CATSDGAWGTEAFF. The chain is built from TRBV24-1 and TRBJ1-1; D may be TRBD1 (5 bases). The V and J ends lost 4 bases and 5 bases respectively, with 13 bases between them. This CDR3 region has 14 residues. Germline CDR1 and CDR2: KGHDR and SFDVKD.

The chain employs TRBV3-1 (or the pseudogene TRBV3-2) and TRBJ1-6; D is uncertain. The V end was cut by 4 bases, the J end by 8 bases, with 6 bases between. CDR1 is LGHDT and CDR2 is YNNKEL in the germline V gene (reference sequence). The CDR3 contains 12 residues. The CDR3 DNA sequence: TGTGCCAGCAGCCGGATGGATTCACCCCTCCACTTT. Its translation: CASSRMDSPLHF.

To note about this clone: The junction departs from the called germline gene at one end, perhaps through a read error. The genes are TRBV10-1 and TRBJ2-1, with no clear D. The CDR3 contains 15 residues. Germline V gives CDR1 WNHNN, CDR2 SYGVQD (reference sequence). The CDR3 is CASSETGSSYNGQFF. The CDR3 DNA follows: TGCGCCAGCAGTGAAACCGGTAGCTCCTACAATGGGCAGTTCTTC.

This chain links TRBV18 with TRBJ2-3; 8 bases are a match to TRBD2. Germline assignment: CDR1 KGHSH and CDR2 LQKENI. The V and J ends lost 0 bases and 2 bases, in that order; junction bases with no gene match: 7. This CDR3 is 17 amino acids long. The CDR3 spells CASSPPPAGGPTDTQYF. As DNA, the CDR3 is TGTGCCAGCTCACCACCGCCGGCGGGGGGCCCCACAGATACGCAGTATTTT. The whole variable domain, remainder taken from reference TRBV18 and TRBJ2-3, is NAGVMQNPRHLVRRRGQEARLRCSPMKGHSHVYWYRQLPEEGLKFMVYLQKENIIDESGMPKERFSAEFPKEGPSILRIQQVVRGDSAAYFCASSPPPAGGPTDTQYFGPGTRLTVL.

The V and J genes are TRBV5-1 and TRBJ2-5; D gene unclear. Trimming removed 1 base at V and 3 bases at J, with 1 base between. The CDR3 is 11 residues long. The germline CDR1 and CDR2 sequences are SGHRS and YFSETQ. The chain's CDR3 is CASSLKETQYF. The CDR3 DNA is TGCGCCAGCAGCTTGAAAGAGACCCAGTACTTC.

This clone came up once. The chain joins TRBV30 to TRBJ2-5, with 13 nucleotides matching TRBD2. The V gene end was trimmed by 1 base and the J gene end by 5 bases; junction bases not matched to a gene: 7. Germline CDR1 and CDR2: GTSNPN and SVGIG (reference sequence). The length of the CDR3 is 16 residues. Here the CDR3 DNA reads TGTGCCTGGAGTGCCGGGACTAGCGGGGCGTGGGAGACCCAGTACTTC. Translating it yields CAWSAGTSGAWETQYF.

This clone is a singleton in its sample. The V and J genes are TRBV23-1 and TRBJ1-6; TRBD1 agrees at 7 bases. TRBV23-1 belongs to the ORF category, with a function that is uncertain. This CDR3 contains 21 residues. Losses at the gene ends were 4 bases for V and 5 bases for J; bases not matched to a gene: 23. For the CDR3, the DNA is TGCGCCAGCAGTCCGTTCCCCCGTGGACAGGCTCTTCTTCTGGATAATTCACCCCTCCACTTT. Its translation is CASSPFPRGQALLLDNSPLHF.

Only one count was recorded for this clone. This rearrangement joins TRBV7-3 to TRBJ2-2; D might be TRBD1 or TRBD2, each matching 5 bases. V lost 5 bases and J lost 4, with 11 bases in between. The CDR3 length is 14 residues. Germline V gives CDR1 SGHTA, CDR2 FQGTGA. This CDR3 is CASSPGTATGELFF. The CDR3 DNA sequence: TGTGCCAGCAGCCCTGGGACCGCCACCGGGGAGCTGTTTTTT. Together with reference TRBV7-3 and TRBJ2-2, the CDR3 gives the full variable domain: GAGVSQTPSNKVTEKGKYVELRCDPISGHTALYWYRQSLGQGPEFLIYFQGTGAADDSGLPNDRFFAVRPEGSVSTLKIQRTERGDSAVYLCASSPGTATGELFFGEGSRLTVL.

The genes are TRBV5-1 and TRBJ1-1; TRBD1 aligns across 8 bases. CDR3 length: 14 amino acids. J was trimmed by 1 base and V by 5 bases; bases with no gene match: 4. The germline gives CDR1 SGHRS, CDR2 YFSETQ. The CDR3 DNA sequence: TGCGCCAGCAGGGGAGGGACAGGGAACACTGAAGCTTTCTTT. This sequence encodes CASRGGTGNTEAFF.

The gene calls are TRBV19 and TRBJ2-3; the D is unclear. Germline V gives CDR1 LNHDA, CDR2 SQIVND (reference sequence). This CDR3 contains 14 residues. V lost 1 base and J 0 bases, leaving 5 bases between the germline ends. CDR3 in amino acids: CASSIVASTDTQYF. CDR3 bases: TGTGCCAGTAGTATAGTTGCTAGCACAGATACGCAGTATTTT.

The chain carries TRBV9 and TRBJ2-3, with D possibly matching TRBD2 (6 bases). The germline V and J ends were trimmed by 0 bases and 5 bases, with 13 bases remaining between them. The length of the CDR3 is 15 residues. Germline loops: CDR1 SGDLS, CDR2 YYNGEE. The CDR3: CASSVDGSGIDTQYF. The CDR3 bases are TGTGCCAGCAGCGTAGACGGGAGTGGTATAGATACGCAGTATTTT.

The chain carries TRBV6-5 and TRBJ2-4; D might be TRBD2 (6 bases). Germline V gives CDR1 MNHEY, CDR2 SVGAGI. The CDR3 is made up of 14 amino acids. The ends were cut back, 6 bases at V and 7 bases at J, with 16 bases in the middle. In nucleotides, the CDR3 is TGTGCCAGCAGCTCCGGTAGGGAGGTCAACATTCAGTACTTC. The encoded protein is CASSSGREVNIQYF.

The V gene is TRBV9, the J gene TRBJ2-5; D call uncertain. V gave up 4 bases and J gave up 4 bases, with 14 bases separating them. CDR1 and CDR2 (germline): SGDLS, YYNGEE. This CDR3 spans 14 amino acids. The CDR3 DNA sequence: TGTGCCAGCAGCACATTCTCGGACCCAGAGACCCAGTACTTC. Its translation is CASSTFSDPETQYF.

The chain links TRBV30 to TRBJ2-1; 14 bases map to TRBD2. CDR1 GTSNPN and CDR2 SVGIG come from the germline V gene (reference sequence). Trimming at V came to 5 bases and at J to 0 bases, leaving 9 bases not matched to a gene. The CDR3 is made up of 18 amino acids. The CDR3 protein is CAWGPRTSGRSSYNEQFF. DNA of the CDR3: TGTGCCTGGGGGCCGAGGACTAGCGGGAGGAGCTCCTACAATGAGCAGTTCTTC.

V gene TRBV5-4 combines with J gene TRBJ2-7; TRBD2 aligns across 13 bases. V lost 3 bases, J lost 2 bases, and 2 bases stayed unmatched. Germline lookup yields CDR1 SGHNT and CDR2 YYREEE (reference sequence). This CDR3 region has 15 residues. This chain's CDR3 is CASSWGLAGPYEQYF. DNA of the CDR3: TGTGCCAGCAGCTGGGGACTAGCGGGACCCTACGAGCAGTACTTC.

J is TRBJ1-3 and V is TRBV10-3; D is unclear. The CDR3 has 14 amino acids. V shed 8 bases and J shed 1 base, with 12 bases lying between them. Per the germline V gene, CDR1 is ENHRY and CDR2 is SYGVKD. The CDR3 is CAIVDPDSGNTIYF. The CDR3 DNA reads TGTGCCATCGTCGATCCAGATTCTGGAAACACCATATATTTT.

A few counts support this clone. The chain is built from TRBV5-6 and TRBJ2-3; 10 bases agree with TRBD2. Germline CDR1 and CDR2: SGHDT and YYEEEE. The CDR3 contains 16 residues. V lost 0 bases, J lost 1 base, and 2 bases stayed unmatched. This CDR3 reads CASSLGLAGGTDTQYF. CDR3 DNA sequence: TGTGCCAGCAGCTTGGGGCTAGCGGGGGGCACAGATACGCAGTATTTT.

CDR3 DNA sequence: TGTGCCAGCAAGGACCCTTGGAACTATGGCTACACCTTC. Its protein product is CASKDPWNYGYTF. The chain carries TRBV6-5 and TRBJ1-2; D gene ambiguous. Germline V lookup: CDR1 MNHEY, CDR2 SVGAGI. The ends were cut back, 7 bases at V and 2 bases at J, with 11 bases in the middle. The CDR3 has 13 amino acids.

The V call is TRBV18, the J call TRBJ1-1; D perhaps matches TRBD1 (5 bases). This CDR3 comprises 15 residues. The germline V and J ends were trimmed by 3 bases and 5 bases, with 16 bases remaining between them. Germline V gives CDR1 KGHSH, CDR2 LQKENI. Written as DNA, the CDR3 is TGTGCCAGCTCACCGGAGAGGGAGGGGCAGACTGAAGCTTTCTTT. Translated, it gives CASSPEREGQTEAFF.

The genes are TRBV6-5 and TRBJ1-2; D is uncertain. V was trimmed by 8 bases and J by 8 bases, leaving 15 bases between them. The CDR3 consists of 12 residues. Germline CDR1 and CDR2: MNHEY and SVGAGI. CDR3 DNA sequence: TGTGCCAGCTACGGGGTGGGATACGGCTACACCTTC. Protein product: CASYGVGYGYTF.

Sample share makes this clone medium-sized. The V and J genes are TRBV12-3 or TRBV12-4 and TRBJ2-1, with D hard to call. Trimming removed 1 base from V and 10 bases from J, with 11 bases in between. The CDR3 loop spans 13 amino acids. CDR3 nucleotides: TGTGCCAGCAGTTTAGTAGTGACCCAGGAGCAGTTCTTC. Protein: CASSLVVTQEQFF.

Written as DNA, the CDR3 is TGTGCCAGCAGCTTTGGGGCCCTTGGGAACATTCAGTACTTC. This codes for CASSFGALGNIQYF. The chain links TRBV7-8 to TRBJ2-4; D might be TRBD1 (5 bases). V shed 3 bases and J shed 7 bases, with 13 bases lying between them. CDR1 and CDR2 (germline): SGHVS, FQNEAQ. There are 14 residues in the CDR3. The variable domain in full, completed from reference TRBV7-8 and TRBJ2-4, reads GAGVSQSPRYKVAKRGQDVALRCDPISGHVSLFWYQQALGQGPEFLTYFQNEAQLDKSGLPSDRFFAERPEGSVSTLKIQRTQQEDSAVYLCASSFGALGNIQYFGAGTRLSVL.

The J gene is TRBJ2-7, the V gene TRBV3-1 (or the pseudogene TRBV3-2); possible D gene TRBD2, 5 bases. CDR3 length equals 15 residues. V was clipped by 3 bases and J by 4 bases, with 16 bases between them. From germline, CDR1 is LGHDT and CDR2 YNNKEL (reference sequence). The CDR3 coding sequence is TGTGCCAGCAGCCACCGGGAAGGGCTGGGGTACGAGCAGTACTTC. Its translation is CASSHREGLGYEQYF.

The CDR3 region has the DNA TGTGCCAGCAGCACCCGACAGGGAGTCCGAGACTATGGCTACACCTTC. Translated: CASSTRQGVRDYGYTF. The genes are TRBV11-1 and TRBJ1-2; 7 positions agree with TRBD1. V gave up 5 bases and J gave up 3 bases; unmatched junction bases: 12. From germline, CDR1 is SGHAT and CDR2 FQDESV (reference sequence). This CDR3 is 16 amino acids long.

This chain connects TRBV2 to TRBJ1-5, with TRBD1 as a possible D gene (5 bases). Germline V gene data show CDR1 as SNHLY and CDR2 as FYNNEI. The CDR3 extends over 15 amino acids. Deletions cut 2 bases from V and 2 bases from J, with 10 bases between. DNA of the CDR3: TGTGCCAGCAGTGAATGGGGGAGTGGCAATCAGCCCCAGCATTTT. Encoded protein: CASSEWGSGNQPQHF.

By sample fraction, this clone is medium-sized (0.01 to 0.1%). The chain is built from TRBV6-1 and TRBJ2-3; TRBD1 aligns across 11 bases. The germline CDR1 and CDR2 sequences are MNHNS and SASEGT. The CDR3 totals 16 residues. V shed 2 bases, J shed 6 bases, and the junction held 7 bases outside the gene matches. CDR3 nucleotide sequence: TGTGCCAGCAGTGAAAGGGACAGGGGGAACGAGGATACGCAGTATTTT. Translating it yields CASSERDRGNEDTQYF.

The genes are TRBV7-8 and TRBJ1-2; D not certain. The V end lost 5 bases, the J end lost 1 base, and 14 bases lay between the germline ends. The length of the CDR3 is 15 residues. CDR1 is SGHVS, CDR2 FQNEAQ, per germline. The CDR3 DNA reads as TGTGCCAGCAGCCCGGGCCGGGCCGGTAACTATGGCTACACCTTC. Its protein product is CASSPGRAGNYGYTF.

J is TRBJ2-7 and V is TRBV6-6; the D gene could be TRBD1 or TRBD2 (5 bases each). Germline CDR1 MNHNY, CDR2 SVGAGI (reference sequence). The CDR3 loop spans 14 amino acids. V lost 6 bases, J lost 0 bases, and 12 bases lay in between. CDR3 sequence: CASRRDHSSYEQYF. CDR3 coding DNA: TGTGCCAGCAGACGGGACCATAGCTCCTACGAGCAGTACTTC.

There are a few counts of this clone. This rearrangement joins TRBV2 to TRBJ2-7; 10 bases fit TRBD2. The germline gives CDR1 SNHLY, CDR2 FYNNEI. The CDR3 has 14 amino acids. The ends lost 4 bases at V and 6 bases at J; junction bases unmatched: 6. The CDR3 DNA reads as TGTGCCAGCAGTGGGATTAGCGGGAGGAGCGAGCAGTACTTC. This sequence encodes CASSGISGRSEQYF.

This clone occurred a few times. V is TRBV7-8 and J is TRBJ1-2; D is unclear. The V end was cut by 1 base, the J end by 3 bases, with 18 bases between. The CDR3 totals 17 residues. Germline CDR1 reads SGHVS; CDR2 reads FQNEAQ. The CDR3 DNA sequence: TGTGCCAGCAGCTTAGTAGGAACGGCCACAGACGACTATGGCTACACCTTC. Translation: CASSLVGTATDDYGYTF. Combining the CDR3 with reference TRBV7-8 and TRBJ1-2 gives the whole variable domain GAGVSQSPRYKVAKRGQDVALRCDPISGHVSLFWYQQALGQGPEFLTYFQNEAQLDKSGLPSDRFFAERPEGSVSTLKIQRTQQEDSAVYLCASSLVGTATDDYGYTFGSGTRLTVV.